A single sample gave rise to the 17 T cell receptor beta chains below, sequenced in a study of blood T cell repertoires in COVID-19. Sequenced by immunoSEQ multiplex PCR; TCRdb stores in-frame clones only, minus some. The sample yields fewer than 250,000 clones, approximately 87% seen once. Sequenced: peripheral blood. The receptors here all came from a woman aged 50 to 60 with acute or convalescent COVID-19.

The V gene is TRBV5-1, the J gene TRBJ2-1, with 7 bases lining up with TRBD2. Germline V gene data show CDR1 as SGHRS and CDR2 as YFSETQ. The CDR3 loop spans 15 amino acids. V lost 5 bases, J lost 5 bases, and 10 bases stayed unmatched. This CDR3 is CASRARTSGNNEQFF. As DNA, the CDR3 is TGCGCCAGCAGGGCCAGGACTAGTGGAAACAATGAGCAGTTCTTC.

The count of this clone is one. CDR3 amino acids: CASSADRASRGGYTF. CDR3 sequence (DNA): TGTGCCAGCAGTGCAGACAGGGCCTCCCGGGGAGGCTACACCTTC. V usage is TRBV27 and J usage is TRBJ1-2, with 7 positions matching TRBD1. Trimming at V came to 5 bases and at J to 8 bases, leaving 14 bases not matched to a gene. Germline V gene sequence: CDR1 MNHEY, CDR2 SMNVEV (reference sequence). The length of the CDR3 is 15 residues.

The rearrangement joins TRBV6-2 or TRBV6-3 to TRBJ1-5, with unresolved D. Per the germline V gene, CDR1 is MNHEY and CDR2 is SVGEGT. This CDR3 spans 14 amino acids. Trimming cost V 3 bases and J 4 bases, with 10 bases left between them. The CDR3 reads CASSYGQQNQPQHF. In nucleotides, the CDR3 is TGTGCCAGCAGTTATGGGCAGCAAAATCAGCCCCAGCATTTT.

J is TRBJ2-3 and V is TRBV24-1; TRBD2 matches at 8 bases. Per germline, CDR1 KGHDR and CDR2 SFDVKD. The CDR3 has 16 residues. The trim removed 4 bases at V and 7 bases at J, leaving 12 bases unmatched. CDR3 protein: CATSDPNSGVGNTQYF. CDR3 bases: TGTGCCACCAGTGACCCCAATAGCGGGGTGGGAAATACGCAGTATTTT.

The chain links TRBV27 to TRBJ1-6; D may be TRBD1 (6 bases). This CDR3 comprises 16 residues. From germline, CDR1 is MNHEY and CDR2 SMNVEV (reference sequence). V was pared by 2 bases and J by 7 bases, with 15 bases between. In DNA, the CDR3 is TGTGCCAGCAGTTTAATTCCGACAGGCTCCAATTCACCCCTCCACTTT. The encoded protein is CASSLIPTGSNSPLHF.

The chain has TRBV5-6 and TRBJ1-5; 8 bases line up with TRBD1. This CDR3 is built from 16 residues. With V trimmed by 2 bases and J by 0 bases, 4 bases remained unmatched. Germline V gives CDR1 SGHDT, CDR2 YYEEEE. CDR3 DNA sequence: TGTGCCAGCAGCTTAGGGACAGGCTCTAGCAATCAGCCCCAGCATTTT. Translation gives CASSLGTGSSNQPQHF.

V is TRBV7-6 and J is TRBJ2-7; 8 nucleotides line up with TRBD1. CDR1 SGHVS and CDR2 FNYEAQ come from the germline V gene. Unmatched junction bases numbered 4, after V lost 0 bases and J lost 3 bases. The CDR3 spans 15 residues. The CDR3 sequence: CASSLAVQGDYEQYF. In DNA form, the CDR3 reads TGTGCCAGCAGCTTAGCCGTACAGGGGGACTACGAGCAGTACTTC.

This clone was observed once. The genes are TRBV11-2 and TRBJ2-7; 7 positions match TRBD2. CDR1 and CDR2 from the germline V gene are SGHAT and FQNNGV. The CDR3 consists of 16 residues. J gave up 7 bases and V 0 bases, and 12 bases lay outside the gene matches. CDR3 DNA: TGTGCCAGCAGCTTAGATCGGAGCGGGGTGCTCTTAGAGCAGTACTTC. Translated, it gives CASSLDRSGVLLEQYF.

V usage is TRBV19 and J usage is TRBJ2-2; D is uncertain. V was clipped by 11 bases and J by 0 bases, with 16 bases between them. The germline V gene encodes CDR1 LNHDA and CDR2 SQIVND (reference sequence). This CDR3 comprises 15 residues. As DNA, the CDR3 is TGTGCCGCCAGCCGGGTATCGTCGAACACCGGGGAGCTGTTTTTT. It codes for CAASRVSSNTGELFF.

This chain uses TRBV5-1 with TRBJ1-2, with 8 bases aligning to TRBD1. Trimming at V came to 3 bases and at J to 4 bases, leaving 8 bases not matched to a gene. CDR3 length equals 15 residues. Germline V lookup: CDR1 SGHRS, CDR2 YFSETQ. The CDR3 spells CASSWGGQELYGYTF. CDR3 DNA: TGCGCCAGCAGCTGGGGGGGACAGGAACTCTATGGCTACACCTTC.

This sequence joins TRBV19 and TRBJ2-7; maybe TRBD1 (6 bases). Germline-derived CDR1 and CDR2 are LNHDA and SQIVND (reference sequence). V lost 1 base and J lost 3, with 13 bases in between. The CDR3 consists of 15 residues. CDR3 sequence reads: CASSIVAGTLYEQYF. The CDR3, as DNA: TGTGCCAGTAGTATAGTCGCTGGGACACTCTACGAGCAGTACTTC.

V usage is TRBV12-5 and J usage is TRBJ2-2; 8 nucleotides agree with TRBD1. Per germline, CDR1 LGHNT and CDR2 FRNRAP. The CDR3 length is 14 residues. V was pared by 6 bases and J by 4 bases, with 4 bases of the junction left unmatched. For the CDR3, the DNA is TGTGCTAGTGGCCGACAGGGGAGCACCGGGGAGCTGTTTTTT. The encoded protein is CASGRQGSTGELFF. Complete variable domain (other parts from reference TRBV12-5 and TRBJ2-2): DARVTQTPRHKVTEMGQEVTMRCQPILGHNTVFWYRQTMMQGLELLAYFRNRAPLDDSGMPKDRFSAEMPDATLATLKIQPSEPRDSAVYFCASGRQGSTGELFFGEGSRLTVL.

The chain has TRBV29-1 and TRBJ2-7, with 10 positions matching TRBD1. Germline CDR1 and CDR2: SQVTM and ANQGSEA. The CDR3 spans 14 residues. Trimming cost V 6 bases and J 3 bases; bases outside gene matches: 8. The CDR3 reads CSVRQGASNYEQYF. The CDR3 DNA is TGCAGCGTCCGACAGGGGGCCAGTAACTACGAGCAGTACTTC.

This clone was observed once. The genes are TRBV29-1 and TRBJ2-7; perhaps TRBD2 as D (6 bases). CDR1 and CDR2 (germline): SQVTM, ANQGSEA. Trimming stripped 4 bases from V and 3 bases from J, with 10 bases between. The CDR3 is 12 amino acids. The CDR3 DNA reads TGCAGCGTTGGGGAGGAGGGCTACGAGCAGTACTTC. Amino acids: CSVGEEGYEQYF.

This clone was counted a single time. The CDR3 sequence: CASSLRPRRQYF. The CDR3 DNA sequence: TGCGCCAGCAGCCTCAGACCCCGGAGGCAGTACTTC. The chain combines TRBV5-1 with TRBJ2-7; no firm D call. This CDR3 contains 12 residues. CDR1 and CDR2 (germline): SGHRS, YFSETQ. V was cut by 4 bases and J by 9 bases, with 14 bases left in between.

This chain links TRBV9 with TRBJ1-5; D ambiguous. In germline, CDR1 is SGDLS, CDR2 YYNGEE. This CDR3 comprises 13 residues. Trimming left V 4 bases short and J 0 bases short, with 5 bases between. The CDR3 protein is CASSPNSNQPQHF. In nucleotides, the CDR3 is TGTGCCAGCAGCCCAAATAGCAATCAGCCCCAGCATTTT.

The chain uses TRBV7-9 and TRBJ2-7, with TRBD2 matching 9 bases. The V segment lost 3 bases and the J segment 2 bases; nucleotides outside the gene matches: 5. This CDR3 is built from 15 residues. Looked up from germline, CDR1 is SEHNR and CDR2 is FQNEAQ (reference sequence). The CDR3 is CASSFGASGTYEQYF. The CDR3 bases are TGTGCCAGCAGCTTTGGGGCTAGCGGGACCTACGAGCAGTACTTC.